This note documents a single T cell receptor (beta chain) sequence. Original processing methods: Estimation of nucleated cell counts was performed using reference gene primer amplification. Libraries were prepared by immunoSEQ multiplex PCR; TCRdb keeps only in-frame clonotypes and omits some of them. V and J calls plus clone size are reproduced from that table; the DNA served to infer D and trimming. The sample records roughly 140,000 clones, about 80% being singletons. This sample stems from a study of blood T cell repertoires in COVID-19. Across the study: Samples representing acute and convalescent COVID-19 were sourced from the United States, Italy and Spain. From T cells, B-cell-depleted T cells, or PBMCs came the material, which was cDNA or gDNA.

CDR1 is WNHNN, CDR2 SYGVQD, per germline (reference sequence). Trimming removed 5 bases at V and 6 bases at J, with 20 bases between. This CDR3 region has 16 residues. The clonotype was recovered from a man between 60 and 75 years old with acute or convalescent COVID-19. The sample comprised peripheral blood. This chain uses TRBV10-1 with TRBJ2-1, with D possibly matching TRBD1 (7 bases). The CDR3 sequence: CASSLAPGTAANEQFF. CDR3 coding DNA: TGCGCCAGCAGTCTAGCGCCCGGGACAGCGGCCAATGAGCAGTTCTTC.